These 21 T cell receptor beta chains originate from one sample sequenced in a study of blood T cell repertoires in COVID-19. Assay used: immunoSEQ multiplex PCR; TCRdb lists only in-frame clones, some missing. The data hold some 360,000 clones, with roughly nine tenths observed a single time. Sequenced material: peripheral blood. The receptors stem from a woman in her fifties or sixties with COVID-19, enrolled during active disease.

This chain joins TRBV24-1 and TRBJ2-2, with 9 bases that match TRBD1. CDR3 size: 15 residues. Unmatched junction bases numbered 6, after V lost 10 bases and J lost 1 base. The germline CDR1 and CDR2 sequences are KGHDR and SFDVKD. CDR3 residues: CATGTGTLNTGELFF. In DNA form, the CDR3 reads TGTGCCACTGGGACAGGGACCCTGAACACCGGGGAGCTGTTTTTT.

The chain employs TRBV19 and TRBJ2-7, with a weak D call TRBD1 (5 bases). The CDR3 has 13 residues. Germline lookup yields CDR1 LNHDA and CDR2 SQIVND (reference sequence). The V gene lost 9 bases and the J gene lost 7 bases, with 19 bases spanning the gap. The CDR3 DNA is TGTGCCAGGATACGGCAGGGAAGATGGGAGCAGTACTTC. Protein: CARIRQGRWEQYF.

The rearrangement links TRBV5-4 to TRBJ2-2; 7 positions agree with TRBD1. The CDR3 runs 16 residues. V lost 2 bases, J lost 4 bases, and 8 bases stayed unmatched. Germline V gives CDR1 SGHNT, CDR2 YYREEE (reference sequence). CDR3 residues: CASSLPRGSVTGELFF. CDR3 nucleotide sequence: TGTGCCAGCAGCTTACCCAGGGGGTCGGTCACCGGGGAGCTGTTTTTT.

This chain connects TRBV4-2 to TRBJ1-2, with D perhaps TRBD1 (5 bases). Germline V lookup: CDR1 LGHNA, CDR2 YNFKEQ. CDR3 length equals 18 residues. Trimming left V 0 bases short and J 5 bases short, with 22 bases between. CDR3 protein: CASSQDGGVGREGYGYTF. In DNA form, the CDR3 reads TGTGCCAGCAGCCAAGATGGCGGCGTCGGCAGGGAGGGTTATGGCTACACCTTC.

This clone appeared a single time. The rearrangement links TRBV4-1 to TRBJ1-1; 7 bases map to TRBD1. The CDR3 extends over 14 amino acids. Per the germline V gene, CDR1 is MGHRA and CDR2 is YSYEKL. After removal of 6 bases from V and 5 bases from J, the junction contained 9 bases not matched to a gene. The CDR3 DNA reads TGCGCCAGCAGTCTCGCTAGGGGGCAGACTGAAGCTTTCTTT. Encoded protein: CASSLARGQTEAFF.

V is TRBV7-3 and J is TRBJ1-1; D is perhaps TRBD1 (5 bases). This CDR3 has 14 residues. Trimming removed 3 bases at V and 3 bases at J, with 11 bases between. The germline gives CDR1 SGHTA, CDR2 FQGTGA. CDR3 DNA sequence: TGTGCCAGCAGCTTCGGGGGAGGGTACACTGAAGCTTTCTTT. Translating gives CASSFGGGYTEAFF.

The chain links TRBV5-1 to TRBJ2-3; 8 bases agree with TRBD1. The trim removed 2 bases at V and 5 bases at J, leaving 10 bases unmatched. Germline CDR1 reads SGHRS; CDR2 reads YFSETQ. The CDR3 extends over 16 amino acids. CDR3 loop: CASSFGGTGGVDTQYF. The CDR3 DNA is TGCGCCAGCAGCTTTGGAGGGACAGGTGGTGTAGATACGCAGTATTTT.

This chain connects TRBV7-8 to TRBJ2-2; D not certain. Germline-derived CDR1 and CDR2 are SGHVS and FQNEAQ. The CDR3 sequence is 14 residues long. Trimming pared 7 bases from V and 5 bases from J, leaving 14 bases between. The CDR3 nucleotides are TGTGCCAGCAACCCGTGGGCAACGACCGGGGAGCTGTTTTTT. Translation gives CASNPWATTGELFF.

V usage is TRBV4-2 and J usage is TRBJ1-2, with D hard to call. The CDR3 spans 16 residues. The germline gives CDR1 LGHNA, CDR2 YNFKEQ. V lost 1 base, J lost 2 bases, and 14 bases lay in between. DNA of the CDR3: TGTGCCAGCAGCCAAGCTGCCCTTCCCCTAAACTATGGCTACACCTTC. Translating it yields CASSQAALPLNYGYTF.

The V call is TRBV24-1, the J call TRBJ1-2, with a possible D match to TRBD1 (5 bases). V was pared by 5 bases and J by 5 bases, with 14 bases between. The CDR3 is 14 residues long. Germline values: CDR1 KGHDR, CDR2 SFDVKD. CDR3 protein: CATSGQQELYGYTF. The CDR3 coding sequence is TGTGCCACCAGTGGCCAACAGGAATTATATGGCTACACCTTC.

The chain joins TRBV5-4 to TRBJ2-1; unclear D gene. Germline V lookup: CDR1 SGHNT, CDR2 YYREEE (reference sequence). The CDR3 totals 15 residues. V dropped 6 bases and J dropped 9 bases, with 22 bases sitting between them. The CDR3 nucleotides read TGTGCCAGCATGGCTCCGCCGGGTCCTACTGGTGAGCAGTTCTTC. Protein sequence: CASMAPPGPTGEQFF.

This clone showed up just a few times. The CDR3 DNA follows: TGTGCCAGCAGCTTAGGGACAGGGGGCGTCAACACCATATATTTT. As protein: CASSLGTGGVNTIYF. This chain uses TRBV7-9 with TRBJ1-3, with TRBD1 matching 11 bases. V trimming: 1 base; J trimming: 7 bases; junction bases outside the gene matches: 3. The CDR3 is 15 residues long. Germline-derived CDR1 and CDR2 are SEHNR and FQNEAQ (reference sequence).

The chain recombines TRBV19 with TRBJ1-3, with a possible D match to TRBD1 (5 bases). The CDR3 loop spans 16 amino acids. Germline loops: CDR1 LNHDA, CDR2 SQIVND (reference sequence). V dropped 6 bases and J dropped 0 bases, with 15 bases sitting between them. CDR3 in amino acids: CASRTTATYSGNTIYF. In nucleotides, the CDR3 is TGTGCCAGTAGGACGACAGCCACCTACTCTGGAAACACCATATATTTT.

The chain recombines TRBV7-3 with TRBJ1-5, with a weak D call TRBD1 (6 bases). Trimming pared 4 bases from V and 2 bases from J, leaving 18 bases between. The CDR3 runs 17 residues. CDR1 and CDR2 from the germline V gene are SGHTA and FQGTGA. CDR3 bases: TGTGCCAGCAGCTCATCCCCAGGGGTCCTCTGCAATCAGCCCCAGCATTTT. Protein: CASSSSPGVLCNQPQHF.

This chain links TRBV19 with TRBJ1-1; D gene ambiguous. Trimming cost V 3 bases and J 0 bases, with 14 bases left between them. Germline values: CDR1 LNHDA, CDR2 SQIVND (reference sequence). CDR3 length equals 16 residues. The CDR3 here is CASSIRPRGLNTEAFF. The CDR3 DNA sequence: TGTGCCAGTAGTATTCGCCCCCGTGGGCTGAACACTGAAGCTTTCTTT.

CDR3 residues: CASSRTGEVYGYTF. CDR3 coding DNA: TGTGCCAGCAGCCGGACAGGGGAAGTATATGGCTACACCTTC. The rearrangement uses TRBV5-6 and TRBJ1-2, with 9 bases lining up with TRBD1. The J segment lost 5 bases and the V segment lost 4 bases, leaving 6 bases of the junction unmatched. The CDR3 contains 14 residues. The germline V gene has CDR1 SGHDT and CDR2 YYEEEE.

V is TRBV6-1 and J is TRBJ1-6; a possible D gene is TRBD1 (6 bases). Between the trimmed V and J ends, which lost 3 bases and 7 bases, there was a span of 13 bases. The CDR3 length is 15 residues. Germline V CDR1 and CDR2: MNHNS, SASEGT. The CDR3 protein is CASSDNRARNSPLHF. CDR3 nucleotides: TGTGCCAGCAGTGATAACAGGGCACGGAATTCACCCCTCCACTTT.

This clone was found a few times. The chain combines TRBV5-1 with TRBJ1-1, with D hard to call. CDR1 is SGHRS and CDR2 is YFSETQ in the germline V gene. V was clipped by 2 bases and J by 3 bases, with 8 bases between them. This CDR3 is 13 amino acids long. CDR3 sequence: CASSFTADTEAFF. The CDR3 DNA is TGCGCCAGCAGCTTTACGGCGGACACTGAAGCTTTCTTT. The full variable domain, its missing parts supplied by reference TRBV5-1 and TRBJ1-1, is KAGVTQTPRYLIKTRGQQVTLSCSPISGHRSVSWYQQTPGQGLQFLFEYFSETQRNKGNFPGRFSGRQFSNSRSEMNVSTLELGDSALYLCASSFTADTEAFFGQGTRLTVV.

This clone came up many times. The genes are TRBV5-1 and TRBJ1-3; D gene unclear. CDR3 length: 15 residues. Trimming shortened V by 3 bases and J by 0 bases, and 10 bases separated the two germline ends. The germline V gene has CDR1 SGHRS and CDR2 YFSETQ. The CDR3 bases are TGCGCCAGCAGCTCAACAGCCTACTCTGGAAACACCATATATTTT. This sequence encodes CASSSTAYSGNTIYF.

The rearrangement joins TRBV20-1 to TRBJ1-2; D is perhaps TRBD1 (6 bases). The ends were cut back, 4 bases at V and 8 bases at J, with 11 bases in the middle. The CDR3 extends over 11 amino acids. Germline values: CDR1 DFQATT, CDR2 SNEGSKA (reference sequence). The CDR3 DNA sequence: TGCAGTGCTAATCACAGGGCCGGCTACACCTTC. It yields the protein CSANHRAGYTF.

This chain connects TRBV6-2 or TRBV6-3 to TRBJ2-5, with TRBD2 matching 9 bases. Per germline, CDR1 MNHEY and CDR2 SVGEGT. The V and J ends lost 5 bases and 5 bases, in that order; junction bases with no gene match: 9. The length of the CDR3 is 15 residues. CDR3 sequence (DNA): TGTGCCAGCAGTGGCACCGGGACTAGCCGTGAGACCCAGTACTTC. It translates to CASSGTGTSRETQYF.